These 5 T cell receptor beta chains were sequenced from one sample in a study of T-cell memory formation after mild COVID-19. One entry per CDR3 protein results from TCRdb running MiXCR on the 5' RACE reads. There are about 310,000 distinct CDR3 sequences in the sample; approximately 15% occur only once, and around 23% lies in the top ten. Sample: PBMCs or a T cell subset sorted from them (not recorded which). The receptors stem from a young man who had mild COVID-19 (a few samples of this study predate the infection). Cell type and time point are not known.

The chain couples TRBV15 to TRBJ2-5; 8 nucleotides match TRBD1. CDR1 and CDR2 (germline): LNHNV, YYDKDF (reference sequence). CDR3 length: 16 residues. The junction had 15 bases not matched to a gene; V was cut back by 7 bases and J by 5 bases. The CDR3 loop reads CATNGQGDVRGETQYF. The CDR3 DNA sequence: TGTGCCACCAACGGACAGGGTGATGTCCGAGGGGAGACCCAGTACTTC.

Comment on this clonotype: One junction end disagrees with the germline gene, perhaps due to a read error. The chain carries TRBV6-6 and TRBJ2-7; possibly TRBD2 for D (5 bases). This CDR3 has 12 amino acids. Germline-derived CDR1 and CDR2 are MNHNY and SVGAGI (reference sequence). The CDR3 bases are TGTGACAGCAGTCCGGGGAGCTACGAGCAGTACTTC. This codes for CDSSPGSYEQYF.

V gene TRBV14 combines with J gene TRBJ2-1; D might be TRBD1 (5 bases). CDR3 length: 13 amino acids. The V and J ends lost 5 bases and 7 bases respectively, with 12 bases between them. Germline CDR1 is SGHDN and CDR2 is FVKESK. CDR3 region: CASSIQGRNEQFF. In DNA form, the CDR3 reads TGTGCCAGCAGCATCCAGGGAAGGAATGAGCAGTTCTTC.

J is TRBJ1-1 and V is TRBV5-1; 10 bases map to TRBD1. Looked up from germline, CDR1 is SGHRS and CDR2 is YFSETQ. This CDR3 has 17 residues. V shed 0 bases and J 3 bases; nucleotides not matched to a gene: 8. The CDR3 coding sequence is TGCGCCAGCAGCTTGGGGCTCGGGACAGGGGTTTACACTGAAGCTTTCTTT. Translated: CASSLGLGTGVYTEAFF.

The V and J genes are TRBV12-5 and TRBJ1-4; TRBD1 matches at 9 bases. Germline-derived CDR1 and CDR2 are LGHNT and FRNRAP. The CDR3 sequence is 18 residues long. J gave up 0 bases and V 0 bases, and 5 bases lay outside the gene matches. The CDR3 region is CASGLVLQGAATNEKLFF. CDR3 coding DNA: TGTGCTAGTGGTTTGGTACTACAGGGGGCGGCAACTAATGAAAAACTGTTTTTT.